The clone carrying this TCR beta chain has just one count. No antigen is known for it. These data belong to a study of vaccination and CD4 T cells after COVID-19. Study in general: Six male and four female convalescents took part, two of them Hispanic.

Treatment reported: approximately 9-day PBMC culture with coronavirus spike peptide pools or control peptides (ViraFEST assay). The unexposed donor provided CD4+ T cells, which were taken before the COVID-19 pandemic (2011-2018). Findings and caveats of the study: For convalescent patients, 304 of the 307 vaccine-specific clones analyzed were classified as spike mono-reactive.

The assay that was used to sequence DNA from cultured CD4+ T cells was the Oncomine TCR Beta short-read assay. Genomic DNA was extracted from cultured CD4+ T cells. MiXCR, run by TCRdb on the PCR reads, gives a single entry per CDR3 protein. The sample has approximately 4,900 distinct CDR3 sequences, about 39% seen once. Germline lookup yields CDR1 SGHDT and CDR2 YYEEEE. V gave up 4 bases and J gave up 0 bases, with 16 bases separating them. The CDR3 spans 16 residues. This clonotype was sampled from a human donor in good health. The J gene is TRBJ1-2, the V gene TRBV5-6; maybe TRBD1 (5 bases). The sample taken for sequencing was CD4+ T cells from blood, cultured in vitro. The CDR3 nucleotides are TGTGCCAGCAGCCCACGGTGGCAGGGCCCTAACTATGGCTACACCTTC. Residues: CASSPRWQGPNYGYTF. The complete variable domain, with remaining parts taken from reference TRBV5-6 and TRBJ1-2, reads DAGVTQSPTHLIKTRGQQVTLRCSPKSGHDTVSWYQQALGQGPQFIFQYYEEEERQRGNFPDRFSGHQFPNYSSELNVNALLLGDSALYLCASSPRWQGPNYGYTFGSGTRLTVV.